The rows below give T cell receptor beta chains drawn from one sample of a study of shared clonotypes between healthy human individuals. Using immunoSEQ multiplex PCR, the repertoire was profiled, and TCRdb retains in-frame clones only, with some absent. The data hold about 1,800,000 clones, with roughly 94% observed a single time. Sequencing was carried out using naive CD8+ T cells sorted from blood. All receptors come from a man between 18 and 35 years old in good health. CDR3s include the opening cysteine and the closing phenylalanine or tryptophan. Each record gives: D gene, J gene, clone size, CDR3 length, V gene, CDR3 protein, CDR3 DNA. The D gene is left open where the match is weak. Size tells how often a clone was seen (once, few, many) or the class of an expanded clone, and some rows leave it out.

d_gene: TRBD1; j_gene: TRBJ1-2; abundance: -; len: 15; v_gene: TRBV6-5; CDR3aa: CASSYSTGTGDGYTF; CDR3nt: TGTGCCAGCAGTTATTCAACCGGGACAGGGGATGGCTACACCTTC
d_gene: -; j_gene: TRBJ2-7; abundance: -; len: 13; v_gene: TRBV27; CDR3aa: CASSLAGSYEQYF; CDR3nt: TGTGCCAGCAGTTTGGCAGGTTCCTACGAGCAGTACTTC
d_gene: -; j_gene: TRBJ2-5; abundance: -; len: 14; v_gene: TRBV5-4; CDR3aa: CASNKKGGEETQYF; CDR3nt: TGTGCCAGCAACAAAAAAGGGGGAGAAGAGACCCAGTACTTC
d_gene: -; j_gene: TRBJ1-5; abundance: -; len: 15; v_gene: TRBV4-1; CDR3aa: CASSQGGGEGQPQHF; CDR3nt: TGCGCCAGCAGCCAAGGCGGAGGGGAAGGACAGCCCCAGCATTTT
d_gene: -; j_gene: TRBJ2-1; abundance: -; len: 15; v_gene: TRBV7-9; CDR3aa: CASSPSANSYNEQFF; CDR3nt: TGTGCCAGCAGCCCCTCGGCCAATTCCTACAATGAGCAGTTCTTC
d_gene: -; j_gene: TRBJ2-3; abundance: -; len: 15; v_gene: TRBV10-3; CDR3aa: CAISDRTNHTDTQYF; CDR3nt: TGTGCCATCAGTGATCGGACTAACCACACAGATACGCAGTATTTT
d_gene: -; j_gene: TRBJ2-5; abundance: once; len: 14; v_gene: TRBV11-2; CDR3aa: CASSSQENQETQYF; CDR3nt: TGTGCCAGCAGCTCACAGGAGAACCAAGAGACCCAGTACTTC
d_gene: TRBD2; j_gene: TRBJ2-7; abundance: -; len: 15; v_gene: TRBV11-2; CDR3aa: CASSQSGGTSYEQYF; CDR3nt: TGTGCCAGCAGTCAGTCGGGGGGGACCTCCTACGAGCAGTACTTC
d_gene: -; j_gene: TRBJ1-6; abundance: once; len: 15; v_gene: TRBV30; CDR3aa: CAWSLQTEGNSPLHF; CDR3nt: TGTGCCTGGAGTCTTCAGACAGAGGGTAATTCACCCCTCCACTTT
d_gene: TRBD1; j_gene: TRBJ2-4; abundance: -; len: 13; v_gene: TRBV27; CDR3aa: CASSLDRGNIQYF; CDR3nt: TGTGCCAGCAGTTTGGACAGGGGAAACATTCAGTACTTC
d_gene: -; j_gene: TRBJ1-6; abundance: -; len: 15; v_gene: TRBV13; CDR3aa: CASKEGSSYNSPLHF; CDR3nt: TGTGCCAGCAAGGAGGGGAGCTCCTATAATTCACCCCTCCACTTT
d_gene: -; j_gene: TRBJ1-4; abundance: -; len: 14; v_gene: TRBV27; CDR3aa: CASSLVGANEKLFF; CDR3nt: TGTGCCAGCAGTTTAGTGGGGGCAAATGAAAAACTGTTTTTT
d_gene: -; j_gene: TRBJ1-2; abundance: -; len: 15; v_gene: TRBV5-4; CDR3aa: CASSLGRGLEYGYTF; CDR3nt: TGTGCCAGCAGCTTGGGACGAGGGCTTGAATATGGCTACACCTTC
d_gene: -; j_gene: TRBJ1-6; abundance: -; len: 13; v_gene: TRBV2; CDR3aa: CASNGGYNSPLHF; CDR3nt: TGTGCCAGCAACGGGGGCTATAATTCACCCCTCCACTTT
d_gene: -; j_gene: TRBJ2-7; abundance: -; len: 12; v_gene: TRBV6-1; CDR3aa: CASSESSYEQYF; CDR3nt: TGTGCCAGCAGTGAATCAAGTTACGAGCAGTACTTC
d_gene: -; j_gene: TRBJ1-2; abundance: -; len: 16; v_gene: TRBV7-9; CDR3aa: CASSGTGFNSNYGYTF; CDR3nt: TGTGCCAGCAGTGGGACCGGATTTAATTCTAACTATGGCTACACCTTC
d_gene: -; j_gene: TRBJ1-2; abundance: -; len: 14; v_gene: TRBV6-5; CDR3aa: CASSYSEGAYGYTF; CDR3nt: TGTGCCAGCAGTTACTCGGAAGGGGCCTATGGCTACACCTTC
d_gene: -; j_gene: TRBJ2-3; abundance: -; len: 14; v_gene: TRBV19; CDR3aa: CASSRETMADTQYF; CDR3nt: TGTGCCAGTAGTCGGGAGACAATGGCAGATACGCAGTATTTT
d_gene: -; j_gene: TRBJ2-2; abundance: -; len: 14; v_gene: TRBV30; CDR3aa: CAWSIRGSTGELFF; CDR3nt: TGTGCCTGGAGTATCAGGGGCAGCACCGGGGAGCTGTTTTTT
d_gene: -; j_gene: TRBJ2-2; abundance: -; len: 14; v_gene: TRBV7-9; CDR3aa: CASGFSSHGGELFF; CDR3nt: TGTGCCAGCGGTTTCTCGTCCCATGGCGGGGAGCTGTTTTTT
d_gene: TRBD1; j_gene: TRBJ2-7; abundance: once; len: 17; v_gene: TRBV4-1; CDR3aa: CASSQEGAGQGTYEQYF; CDR3nt: TGCGCCAGCAGCCAAGAAGGGGCGGGACAGGGTACCTACGAGCAGTACTTC
d_gene: -; j_gene: TRBJ2-1; abundance: once; len: 12; v_gene: TRBV4-1; CDR3aa: CASTTLYNEQFF; CDR3nt: TGCGCCAGCACCACACTTTACAATGAGCAGTTCTTC
d_gene: -; j_gene: TRBJ2-7; abundance: -; len: 13; v_gene: TRBV27; CDR3aa: CASSFGAAYEQYF; CDR3nt: TGTGCCAGCAGTTTTGGGGCGGCCTACGAGCAGTACTTC
d_gene: -; j_gene: TRBJ2-7; abundance: -; len: 11; v_gene: TRBV20-1; CDR3aa: CSAGGLYEQYF; CDR3nt: TGCAGTGCCGGGGGACTGTACGAGCAGTACTTC
d_gene: TRBD1; j_gene: TRBJ1-6; abundance: -; len: 14; v_gene: TRBV5-8; CDR3aa: CASSGGQGVEGIHF; CDR3nt: TGTGCCAGCAGCGGGGGACAGGGGGTCGAAGGAATCCACTTT
d_gene: -; j_gene: TRBJ2-5; abundance: -; len: 17; v_gene: TRBV5-1; CDR3aa: CASSLSPGRVLEETQYF; CDR3nt: TGCGCCAGCAGCTTGAGTCCGGGCCGAGTTCTGGAAGAGACCCAGTACTTC
d_gene: -; j_gene: TRBJ2-7; abundance: -; len: 13; v_gene: TRBV7-9; CDR3aa: CASSFSGPYEQYF; CDR3nt: TGTGCCAGCAGCTTCTCAGGTCCCTACGAGCAGTACTTC
d_gene: TRBD2; j_gene: TRBJ2-1; abundance: -; len: 16; v_gene: TRBV18; CDR3aa: CASSPSGTSGYNEQFF; CDR3nt: TGTGCCAGCTCACCAAGCGGGACTAGCGGCTACAATGAGCAGTTCTTC
d_gene: TRBD1; j_gene: TRBJ1-5; abundance: once; len: 15; v_gene: TRBV11-2; CDR3aa: CASSLRGQSNQPQHF; CDR3nt: TGTGCCAGCAGCTTACGGGGACAGTCGAATCAGCCCCAGCATTTT
d_gene: -; j_gene: TRBJ2-3; abundance: -; len: 17; v_gene: TRBV15; CDR3aa: CATSRDGTGLSTDTQYF; CDR3nt: TGTGCCACCAGCAGAGATGGGACGGGACTTAGCACAGATACGCAGTATTTT
d_gene: -; j_gene: TRBJ1-2; abundance: -; len: 14; v_gene: TRBV4-3; CDR3aa: CASSQEWSRDGYTF; CDR3nt: TGCGCCAGCAGCCAAGAGTGGTCGCGGGATGGCTACACCTTC